These 24 T cell receptor beta chains were all obtained from the same sample, sequenced in a study of TIL therapy for anti-PD-1-resistant metastatic lung cancer. The immunoSEQ assay was v3. The protocol was immunoSEQ multiplex PCR, while the TCRdb copy is restricted to in-frame clones and leaves out a portion. Here the sample spans roughly 20,000 clones, 60% to 80% being singletons. Stated time point: pre-treatment sample, taken before nivolumab and TIL therapy. The sample here was blood, taken at baseline. The receptors shown here come from a person between 25 and 80 years old with non-small cell lung cancer.

J is TRBJ1-3 and V is TRBV29-1, with no clear D. Germline CDR1 and CDR2: SQVTM and ANQGSEA. V dropped 2 bases and J dropped 3 bases, with 5 bases sitting between them. The CDR3 is made up of 12 amino acids. The CDR3 reads CSVELNGNTIYF. The DNA of the CDR3 is TGCAGCGTTGAACTCAATGGAAACACCATATATTTT.

This clone turned up a few times. The chain is built from TRBV19 and TRBJ2-2, with TRBD1 matching over 7 bases. The trim removed 7 bases at V and 0 bases at J, leaving 5 bases unmatched. Germline V gene sequence: CDR1 LNHDA, CDR2 SQIVND (reference sequence). The length of the CDR3 is 15 residues. This CDR3 is CASTTGTANTGELFF. CDR3 bases: TGTGCCAGTACTACCGGGACAGCGAACACCGGGGAGCTGTTTTTT.

In this sample, this clone turned up a few times. The chain couples TRBV12-5 to TRBJ1-5; unclear D gene. Germline values: CDR1 LGHNT, CDR2 FRNRAP. CDR3 length equals 13 residues. Trimming cost V 2 bases and J 4 bases, with 6 bases left between them. Here the CDR3 reads CASGLTDNQPQHF. For the CDR3, the DNA is TGTGCTAGTGGTTTGACCGATAATCAGCCCCAGCATTTT.

The rearrangement joins TRBV19 to TRBJ2-7; TRBD1 aligns across 7 bases. V dropped 5 bases and J dropped 13; count of bases not matched to a gene: 14. Germline lookup yields CDR1 LNHDA and CDR2 SQIVND (reference sequence). The CDR3 spans 13 residues. The CDR3 DNA follows: TGTGCCAGTAGTGCCCGGGACAGCCCTCTCCTTTACTTC. This codes for CASSARDSPLLYF.

This clone appeared once. The chain has TRBV19 and TRBJ1-1; 10 bases are a match to TRBD1. Losses at the gene ends were 2 bases for V and 11 bases for J; bases not matched to a gene: 11. The CDR3 spans 15 residues. Germline CDR1 is LNHDA and CDR2 is SQIVND (reference sequence). The CDR3 here is CASSIFGTGVGRAFF. As DNA, the CDR3 is TGTGCCAGTAGTATATTCGGGACAGGGGTTGGTCGGGCTTTCTTT.

The genes are TRBV3-1 (or the pseudogene TRBV3-2) and TRBJ1-3; D is undetermined. CDR1 and CDR2 (germline): LGHDT, YNNKEL (reference sequence). The CDR3 length is 13 residues. Trimming took 2 bases from V and 8 from J, leaving 10 bases between them. The CDR3 loop is CASSQRTDYTIYF. For the CDR3, the DNA is TGTGCCAGCAGCCAACGTACAGACTACACCATATATTTT.

The chain combines TRBV7-3 with TRBJ1-1; the D is unclear. Trimming stripped 1 base from V and 3 bases from J, with 12 bases between. Germline CDR1 and CDR2: SGHTA and FQGTGA. The CDR3 covers 15 residues. The CDR3: CASSLNGQAYTEAFF. The CDR3 nucleotides read TGTGCCAGCAGCTTAAATGGGCAGGCCTACACTGAAGCTTTCTTT.

This chain connects TRBV5-4 to TRBJ2-1; D is possibly TRBD2 (6 bases). V lost 3 bases, J lost 9 bases, and 13 bases lay in between. Germline CDR1 is SGHNT and CDR2 is YYREEE (reference sequence). The CDR3 loop spans 13 amino acids. CDR3: CASSSFQGGEQFF. In DNA, the CDR3 is TGTGCCAGCAGCTCCTTTCAGGGAGGTGAGCAGTTCTTC.

J is TRBJ2-5 and V is TRBV6-4; D gene unclear. The V end was cut by 0 bases, the J end by 1 base, with 12 bases between. The CDR3 has 16 amino acids. Germline assignment: CDR1 MRHNA and CDR2 SNTAGT. The CDR3 region has the DNA TGTGCCAGCAGTGACTCGATCGTAGAGCCCCAAGAGACCCAGTACTTC. It is translated as CASSDSIVEPQETQYF.

The rearrangement uses TRBV5-1 and TRBJ2-2; D perhaps matches TRBD1 (5 bases). The CDR3 extends over 13 amino acids. CDR1 is SGHRS and CDR2 is YFSETQ in the germline V gene. V gave up 4 bases and J gave up 5 bases, with 9 bases separating them. CDR3 sequence reads: CASSVQGTGELFF. CDR3 in DNA: TGCGCCAGCAGCGTCCAGGGAACCGGGGAGCTGTTTTTT.

This clone was detected only once. This chain links TRBV3-1 (or the pseudogene TRBV3-2) with TRBJ2-1, with TRBD2 matching 10 bases. The length of the CDR3 is 15 residues. Losses at the gene ends were 3 bases for V and 9 bases for J; bases not matched to a gene: 8. Per germline, CDR1 LGHDT and CDR2 YNNKEL (reference sequence). CDR3 region: CASSHLAGVLGEQFF. CDR3 bases: TGTGCCAGCAGCCACCTAGCGGGGGTTTTGGGTGAGCAGTTCTTC.

The chain couples TRBV30 to TRBJ1-5; D not resolved. Trimming removed 0 bases at V and 7 bases at J, with 7 bases between. Germline V gene lookup returns CDR1 GTSNPN and CDR2 SVGIG (reference sequence). This CDR3 is built from 12 residues. The CDR3 spells CAWSVGEQPQHF. The CDR3 DNA is TGTGCCTGGAGTGTCGGGGAACAGCCCCAGCATTTT.

The chain employs TRBV5-1 and TRBJ2-2; 8 nucleotides agree with TRBD2. The CDR3 has 14 amino acids. Germline values: CDR1 SGHRS, CDR2 YFSETQ. J gave up 8 bases and V 4 bases, and 7 bases lay outside the gene matches. The CDR3 sequence is CASSRVAGPGELFF. The CDR3, as DNA: TGCGCCAGCAGCCGAGTAGCGGGACCGGGGGAGCTGTTTTTT.

On this clone: This sample includes further DNA sequences coding for the same CDR3. This sequence joins TRBV12-3 or TRBV12-4 and TRBJ1-2; D remains ambiguous. This CDR3 is 12 amino acids long. V lost 1 base and J 4 bases, leaving 4 bases between the germline ends. CDR3 residues: CASSLEGYGYTF. The CDR3 bases are TGTGCCAGCAGTTTAGAAGGCTATGGCTACACCTTC.

The rearrangement joins TRBV2 to TRBJ2-5; 8 bases fit TRBD2. CDR3 length: 14 residues. The germline gives CDR1 SNHLY, CDR2 FYNNEI. V shed 6 bases, J shed 1 base, and the junction held 4 bases outside the gene matches. CDR3 sequence (DNA): TGTGCCAGCAGGGGGAGCGGGGGCCAAGAGACCCAGTACTTC. Amino acids: CASRGSGGQETQYF.

This chain uses TRBV11-2 with TRBJ2-2, with 12 bases lining up with TRBD2. This CDR3 has 18 amino acids. V trimming: 5 bases; J trimming: 0 bases; junction bases outside the gene matches: 7. CDR1 is SGHAT and CDR2 is FQNNGV in the germline V gene. The CDR3 nucleotides are TGTGCCAGCAGCCTCCTGACTAGCGGGAGATCGAACACCGGGGAGCTGTTTTTT. It codes for CASSLLTSGRSNTGELFF.

The chain couples TRBV14 to TRBJ2-5; 7 bases line up with TRBD1. In germline, CDR1 is SGHDN, CDR2 FVKESK. V gave up 5 bases and J gave up 4 bases; unmatched junction bases: 4. There are 13 residues in the CDR3. The CDR3: CASSEGAGETQYF. In nucleotides, the CDR3 is TGTGCCAGCAGCGAGGGGGCGGGAGAGACCCAGTACTTC.

The genes are TRBV3-1 (or the pseudogene TRBV3-2) and TRBJ1-5, with D perhaps matching TRBD1 (5 bases). V was cut by 4 bases and J by 7 bases, with 11 bases left in between. The CDR3 sequence is 13 residues long. Per the germline V gene, CDR1 is LGHDT and CDR2 is YNNKEL (reference sequence). The CDR3 loop reads CASSPIGDQPQHF. In DNA, the CDR3 is TGTGCCAGCAGCCCGATAGGGGACCAGCCCCAGCATTTT.

This clone was picked up a small number of times. The rearrangement links TRBV19 to TRBJ2-5, with unresolved D. The CDR3 spans 13 residues. The germline gives CDR1 LNHDA, CDR2 SQIVND (reference sequence). V was clipped by 9 bases and J by 5 bases, with 16 bases between them. CDR3 residues: CASHGRARETQYF. The CDR3 bases are TGTGCCAGCCACGGTAGGGCCCGTGAGACCCAGTACTTC. The full variable domain, in which reference TRBV19 and TRBJ2-5 provide the parts outside the CDR3, is DGGITQSPKYLFRKEGQNVTLSCEQNLNHDAMYWYRQDPGQGLRLIYYSQIVNDFQKGDIAEGYSVSREKKESFPLTVTSAQKNPTAFYLCASHGRARETQYFGPGTRLLVL.

The J gene is TRBJ2-5, the V gene TRBV24-1; a possible D gene is TRBD1 (6 bases). V was pared by 3 bases and J by 4 bases, with 11 bases between. The CDR3 has 14 residues. In germline, CDR1 is KGHDR, CDR2 SFDVKD. This chain's CDR3 is CATSDIGQLETQYF. The CDR3 nucleotides are TGTGCCACCAGTGATATAGGACAGCTAGAGACCCAGTACTTC.

The chain recombines TRBV10-3 with TRBJ2-7, with 8 bases identical to TRBD1. J lost 4 bases, V lost 0 bases, and 20 bases had no gene match. Germline V gene sequence: CDR1 ENHRY, CDR2 SYGVKD. The CDR3 contains 20 residues. This CDR3 reads CAISESMGPGQVGIPYEQYF. The DNA for the CDR3 is TGTGCCATCAGTGAGTCGATGGGGCCGGGACAGGTCGGAATACCTTACGAGCAGTACTTC.

This clone showed up just a few times. CDR3 amino acids: CASSEISGGAYTQYF. The CDR3 nucleotides read TGCGCCAGCAGTGAGATAAGCGGGGGAGCGTATACGCAGTATTTT. This rearrangement joins TRBV10-1 to TRBJ2-3, with 8 bases identical to TRBD2. Germline loops: CDR1 WNHNN, CDR2 SYGVQD (reference sequence). The junction had 8 bases not matched to a gene; V was cut back by 2 bases and J by 7 bases. This CDR3 contains 15 residues.

This chain connects TRBV5-1 to TRBJ2-7; 8 bases line up with TRBD1. The CDR3 is 15 residues long. V was clipped by 3 bases and J by 4 bases; unmatched bases: 9. Germline V gene data show CDR1 as SGHRS and CDR2 as YFSETQ. CDR3 sequence: CASSSGQGNDYEQYV. Written as DNA, the CDR3 is TGCGCCAGCAGCTCCGGACAGGGTAACGATTACGAGCAGTACGTC.

This clone was observed a handful of times. The chain uses TRBV7-8 and TRBJ2-2; D perhaps matches TRBD2 (5 bases). The CDR3 sequence is 17 residues long. Germline values: CDR1 SGHVS, CDR2 FQNEAQ. The ends were cut back, 3 bases at V and 1 base at J, with 15 bases in the middle. The CDR3 region has the DNA TGTGCCAGCAGCTTCAAAAAGAGGGAGCAGAACACCGGGGAGCTGTTTTTT. Protein sequence: CASSFKKREQNTGELFF.